The rows below give T cell receptor beta chains drawn from one sample of a study of patients and donors after allogeneic stem cell transplantation. TCRdb fed the RT-PCR reads into MiXCR, producing one record per CDR3 protein. Of over 65,000 distinct CDR3 sequences detected, about 26% appear once; the ten largest clones hold about 26%. Sequenced input: blood, either unsorted or a sorted T cell fraction (not recorded which). The receptors originated from a human donor who was either an allogeneic HSCT recipient or a stem cell or donor lymphocyte infusion donor (not recorded which). It is not recorded whose cells these are; they may come from a transplant donor. Both conserved end residues are part of each CDR3. D genes are given only for firm matches. Some rows have no size entry. The others give once, few or many, or a class for an expanded clone.

v_call	d_call	j_call	clone_size	cdr3_nt	cdr3_aa
TRBV12-3/TRBV12-4	.	TRBJ1-1	.	TGTGCCAGCATTCTGGGAGGGGCGAACACTGAAGCTTTCTTT	CASILGGANTEAFF
TRBV20-1	.	TRBJ1-1	few	TGCAGTGGCGTGGGGCCCATGAACACTGAAGCTTTCTTT	CSGVGPMNTEAFF
TRBV3-1	.	TRBJ1-2	few	TGTGCCAGCAGCCTGCGGACGATAAATCCTAACTATGGCTACACCTTC	CASSLRTINPNYGYTF
TRBV7-2	.	TRBJ2-3	many	TGTGCCAGCAGCTTAAATGGATTCTCTAGCACAGATACGCAGTATTTT	CASSLNGFSSTDTQYF
TRBV9	.	TRBJ1-1	many	TGTGCCAGCAGCGTTTCTGCACAGGGTTTTGAAGCTTTCTTT	CASSVSAQGFEAFF
TRBV5-1	.	TRBJ1-1	few	TGCGCCAGCAGCTTGGGGCCTACGATGAACACTGAAGCTTTCTTT	CASSLGPTMNTEAFF
TRBV12-3/TRBV12-4	TRBD2	TRBJ2-1	.	TGTGCCAGCAGAACTGGGGGGGGAGTCTCCTACAATGAGCAGTTCTTC	CASRTGGGVSYNEQFF
TRBV5-1	.	TRBJ1-1	few	TGCGCCAGCAGTGGGGACACTGAAGCTTTCTTT	CASSGDTEAFF
TRBV24-1	.	TRBJ2-1	.	TGTGCCACCAGTGATCCAATAGCGGCCCCCTACAATGAGCAGTTCTTC	CATSDPIAAPYNEQFF
TRBV5-1	.	TRBJ2-7	few	TGCGCCAGCAGCTTGTGGTGGGCCGACTACGAGCAGTACTTC	CASSLWWADYEQYF
TRBV7-9	.	TRBJ1-1	few	TGTGCCAGCAGCTTAGTGGGGGCGCGTACTGAAGCTTTCTTT	CASSLVGARTEAFF
TRBV6-5	.	TRBJ1-5	many	TGTGCCAGCAACACAGGCCAGGAGGGTCAGCCCCAGCATTTT	CASNTGQEGQPQHF
TRBV5-1	TRBD1	TRBJ2-7	.	TGCGCCAGCAGACCGGGACAGGGCTACGAGCAGTACTTC	CASRPGQGYEQYF
TRBV7-9	.	TRBJ2-2	.	TGTGCCAGCAGCTTCTCTCCCCGGGGGTTCAACTGGGACACCGGGGAGCTGTTTTTT	CASSFSPRGFNWDTGELFF
TRBV28	.	TRBJ1-6	few	TGTGCCAGCAGTCCCAGAACCTATAATTCACCCCTCCACTTT	CASSPRTYNSPLHF
TRBV4-1	.	TRBJ2-7	.	TGCGCCAGCAGCCACGGAATCCGTGGAACCTACGAGCAGTACTTC	CASSHGIRGTYEQYF
TRBV20-1	TRBD1	TRBJ2-1	.	TGCAGTGCTAGAGGGACAGGGGGAATCAATGAGCAGTTCTTC	CSARGTGGINEQFF
TRBV18	.	TRBJ2-7	.	TGTGCCAGCTCACCAGCACAGATCAACGAGCAGTACTTC	CASSPAQINEQYF
TRBV19	.	TRBJ1-4	.	TGTGCCAGTAGTCCCTGGGGGACCCAGGGAACTAATGAAAAACTGTTTTTT	CASSPWGTQGTNEKLFF
TRBV20-1	.	TRBJ2-7	.	TGCAGTGCTAGAGATGTACAAATGGGAGACGAGCAGTACTTC	CSARDVQMGDEQYF
TRBV10-3	.	TRBJ1-6	many	TGTGCCATCAGTGAGGGGAATTCACCCCTCCACTTT	CAISEGNSPLHF
TRBV5-1	.	TRBJ2-7	few	TGCGCCAGCAGCTTGCAGAGGAGCTCCTACGAGCAGTACTTC	CASSLQRSSYEQYF
TRBV12-3/TRBV12-4	.	TRBJ2-5	.	TGTGCCAGCAGCCCTAATTGGGGCGAGTCCCAGTACTTC	CASSPNWGESQYF
TRBV7-9	.	TRBJ1-1	many	TGTGCCAGCGGGCCCTACACTGAAGCTTTCTTT	CASGPYTEAFF
TRBV12-3/TRBV12-4	.	TRBJ2-7	.	TGTGCCAGCGGCTTTTCGACAGCATCCTACGAGCAGTACTTC	CASGFSTASYEQYF
TRBV3-1	TRBD1	TRBJ2-7	.	TGTGCCAGCAGCCAAGACCTGACAGGGGGCCACGAGCAGTACTTC	CASSQDLTGGHEQYF
TRBV12-3/TRBV12-4	TRBD1	TRBJ2-5	.	TGTGCCAGCAGTTGGCCGAGGCAGGGGGTTCAAGAGACCCAGTACTTC	CASSWPRQGVQETQYF
TRBV11-2	.	TRBJ1-1	.	TGTGCCAGCAGCTCTAGCCAGGGGCTGAACACTGAAGCTTTCTTT	CASSSSQGLNTEAFF
TRBV3-1	.	TRBJ1-3	.	TGTGCCAGCAGCCAAGTGCGGGGGTCTGGAAACACCATATATTTT	CASSQVRGSGNTIYF
TRBV5-1	TRBD1	TRBJ1-1	many	TGCGCCAGCAGCCCGACAGGGGGCGAGAACACTGAAGCTTTCTTT	CASSPTGGENTEAFF
TRBV9	.	TRBJ2-5	.	TGTGCCAGCAGCGTAACGGGGTACGGGGAGACCCAGTACTTC	CASSVTGYGETQYF
TRBV24-1	.	TRBJ2-1	many	TGTGCCACCAGTGATGTGTATTCCTACAATGAGCAGTTCTTC	CATSDVYSYNEQFF
TRBV9	.	TRBJ1-4	few	TGTGCCAGCAGCGTACAGTCCAATGATGAAAAACTGTTTTTT	CASSVQSNDEKLFF
TRBV6-6	.	TRBJ1-6	.	TGTGCCAGCAGTTACTTTGGTTCACCCCTCCACTTT	CASSYFGSPLHF